The 32 T cell receptor beta chains below come from one sample, sequenced in a study of T cells in women clearing cervical HPV infection. Clones were read by immunoSEQ multiplex PCR, and TCRdb kept only the in-frame ones, dropping some. The sample has about 44,000 clones. The sample taken for sequencing was blood buffy coat. Receptors were obtained from a woman aged 18-69 years with a cervical HPV16 infection that either progressed to CIN3+ or cleared (not recorded which).

Concerning this clone itself: The read gets to within 3 residues of the CDR3 end, and the germline J gene fills in the rest. The chain couples TRBV7-9 to TRBJ1-1; 8 nucleotides match TRBD1. Germline CDR1 and CDR2: SEHNR and FQNEAQ (reference sequence). This CDR3 comprises 14 residues. After removal of 5 bases from V and 5 bases from J, the junction contained 7 bases not matched to a gene. The CDR3 sequence is CASSRDRRRTEAFF. The covered CDR3 bases are TGTGCCAGCAGCAGGGACAGGCGAAGGACTGAA.

Turning to this clone: Sequencing ends 3 residues short of the CDR3 end; the germline J gene provides the rest. This sequence joins TRBV7-2 and TRBJ2-7; the D gene is possibly TRBD2 (6 bases). The length of the CDR3 is 14 residues. Trimming took 5 bases from V and 2 from J, leaving 13 bases between them. From germline, CDR1 is SGHTA and CDR2 FQGNSA. The sequenced CDR3 bases are TGTGCCAGCAGCCTCACGTGGGGGGCCTACGAG. Translation gives CASSLTWGAYE. The whole CDR3 sequence reads CASSLTWGAYEQYF.

For this clone: The read gets to within 3 residues of the CDR3 end, and the germline J gene fills in the rest. The chain is built from TRBV20-1 and TRBJ1-2; unclear D gene. The CDR3 is 12 amino acids. Germline loops: CDR1 DFQATT, CDR2 SNEGSKA (reference sequence). The DNA read from the CDR3 is TGCAGTGCTAGGGGCCCGACGCTGGGC. Its translation: CSARGPTLG. The complete CDR3 sequence is CSARGPTLGYTF.

On this clone: The read is 3 residues too short to cover the CDR3 end, so that end is filled in from the germline J gene. This chain links TRBV18 with TRBJ2-7; no definite D call. This CDR3 spans 13 amino acids. Germline V gene data show CDR1 as KGHSH and CDR2 as LQKENI. The V end was cut by 2 bases, the J end by 3 bases, with 8 bases between. The CDR3: CASSPTAFYEQYF. Partial CDR3 DNA: TGTGCCAGCTCACCAACAGCTTTCTACGAG.

Worth noting for this clone: The read terminates 3 residues ahead of where the CDR3 ends, so the germline J gene completes it. This sequence joins TRBV5-1 and TRBJ2-5; weak D call: TRBD2 (6 bases). With 4 bases removed from V and 2 bases from J, the gap between germline ends came to 12 bases. This CDR3 comprises 14 residues. Germline assignment: CDR1 SGHRS and CDR2 YFSETQ. Incomplete CDR3 DNA: TGCGCCAGCAGCCCGGGGAGCGGGCAAGAGACC. Translation: CASSPGSGQET. Given in full, the CDR3 is CASSPGSGQETQYF.

Worth noting for this clone: Read sequence stops 3 residues before the CDR3 end, and the germline J gene provides the missing end. The V and J genes are TRBV30 and TRBJ2-7; possible D gene TRBD2, 6 bases. Trimming pared 0 bases from V and 3 bases from J, leaving 12 bases between. Germline CDR1 is GTSNPN and CDR2 is SVGIG (reference sequence). The CDR3 contains 14 residues. The part of the CDR3 DNA that was read is TGTGCCTGGAGTGTAGGAGGGGCACTCTACGAG. It translates to CAWSVGGALYE. The CDR3 in full is CAWSVGGALYEQYF. Full variable domain (missing parts from reference TRBV30 and TRBJ2-7): SQTIHQWPATLVQPVGSPLSLECTVEGTSNPNLYWYRQAAGRGLQLLFYSVGIGQISSEVPQNLSASRPQDRQFILSSKKLLLSDSGFYLCAWSVGGALYEQYFGPGTRLTVT.

A note on this clone: The CDR3 is cut off 3 residues early in the read; its end comes from the germline J gene. This rearrangement joins TRBV12-3 or TRBV12-4 to TRBJ1-2; 7 bases agree with TRBD1. The CDR3 has 13 amino acids. The ends lost 4 bases at V and 7 bases at J; junction bases unmatched: 6. The part of the CDR3 DNA that was read is TGTGCCAGCAGTTCGGGGTACAGGGGTGGC. This encodes CASSSGYRGG. The whole CDR3 sequence reads CASSSGYRGGYTF.

Of note for this clone: The CDR3 goes on 3 residues after the read ends, and that part is filled in from the germline J gene. The V gene is TRBV5-1, the J gene TRBJ1-1; maybe TRBD1 (5 bases). Trimming cost V 4 bases and J 0 bases, with 13 bases left between them. The CDR3 totals 15 residues. Germline V gives CDR1 SGHRS, CDR2 YFSETQ. The CDR3 loop reads CASSQQENLNTEAFF. The covered CDR3 bases are TGCGCCAGCAGCCAACAGGAGAACTTGAACACTGAA.

A remark on this clone: The CDR3 is cut off 3 residues early in the read; its end comes from the germline J gene. The chain has TRBV18 and TRBJ1-4, with TRBD1 matching 7 bases. This CDR3 is 19 amino acids long. CDR1 and CDR2 from the germline V gene are KGHSH and LQKENI. The V and J ends lost 4 bases and 5 bases, in that order; junction bases with no gene match: 19. CDR3 bases read: TGTGCCAGCTCACTACTACTACAACAGCCGGGACAGCTGAATGAAAAA. Protein: CASSLLLQQPGQLNEK. The CDR3 reads in full as CASSLLLQQPGQLNEKLFF.

Comment on this clone: The read terminates 3 residues ahead of where the CDR3 ends, so the germline J gene completes it. The J gene is TRBJ2-1, the V gene TRBV20-1; 12 nucleotides match TRBD2. Germline V gives CDR1 DFQATT, CDR2 SNEGSKA (reference sequence). The CDR3 has 15 residues. With 5 bases clipped from V and 4 bases from J, the junction kept 6 bases outside the gene matches. The sequenced CDR3 bases are TGCAGTGCTGCGGACGGACTAGCGGGGTACAATGAG. Translating gives CSAADGLAGYNE. The whole CDR3 protein reads CSAADGLAGYNEQFF.

Concerning this clone: The read terminates 3 residues ahead of where the CDR3 ends, so the germline J gene completes it. This chain uses TRBV30 with TRBJ1-2; possible D gene TRBD1, 5 bases. Germline V CDR1 and CDR2: GTSNPN, SVGIG (reference sequence). The V gene lost 3 bases and the J gene lost 4 bases, with 12 bases spanning the gap. This CDR3 has 13 residues. Here the CDR3 reads CAWSAGGTYGYTF. Incomplete CDR3 DNA: TGTGCCTGGAGCGCCGGGGGAACCTATGGC.

As concerns this clone: The CDR3 end is not reached by the read, which stops 3 residues before it; the germline J gene fills it in. The chain links TRBV19 to TRBJ2-7, with TRBD2 identical over 8 bases. This CDR3 region has 15 residues. CDR1 is LNHDA and CDR2 is SQIVND in the germline V gene (reference sequence). V lost 5 bases, J lost 0 bases, and 6 bases stayed unmatched. This CDR3 reads CASSRGSGSSYEQYF. Incomplete CDR3 DNA: TGTGCCAGTAGTCGAGGGAGCGGGAGCTCCTACGAG.

Comments on this clone: Sequencing ends 3 residues short of the CDR3 end; the germline J gene provides the rest. The chain links TRBV19 to TRBJ2-5; 12 nucleotides line up with TRBD2. V shed 6 bases, J shed 3 bases, and the junction held 5 bases outside the gene matches. This CDR3 spans 15 amino acids. CDR1 is LNHDA and CDR2 is SQIVND in the germline V gene (reference sequence). The covered CDR3 bases are TGTGCCAGTAGCGGACTAGCGGGAAATGAAGAGACC. Its protein is CASSGLAGNEET. The whole CDR3 reads CASSGLAGNEETQYF.

Note on this clone: The sequenced fragment ends 3 residues before the CDR3 boundary, so the rest is inferred from the germline J gene. This rearrangement joins TRBV18 to TRBJ2-5; a possible D gene is TRBD1 (6 bases). The V and J ends lost 8 bases and 5 bases respectively, with 24 bases between them. This CDR3 is 16 amino acids long. Germline V gene lookup returns CDR1 KGHSH and CDR2 LQKENI. The part of the CDR3 DNA that was read is TGTGCCAGCCAAAAATGGCAGCAGGGGACCAGGGAGACC. The encoded protein is CASQKWQQGTRET. The whole CDR3 sequence reads CASQKWQQGTRETQYF.

About this clone: The read terminates 3 residues ahead of where the CDR3 ends, so the germline J gene completes it. The chain carries TRBV7-9 and TRBJ1-2; perhaps TRBD1 as D (5 bases). This CDR3 comprises 13 residues. Germline CDR1 is SEHNR and CDR2 is FQNEAQ (reference sequence). Partial CDR3 DNA: TGTGCCAGCACCCTTGGGGGGGTATGGGGC. This sequence encodes CASTLGGVWG. The complete CDR3 sequence is CASTLGGVWGYTF.

About this clone: The CDR3 end is not reached by the read, which stops 3 residues before it; the germline J gene fills it in. V and J are TRBV6-2 or TRBV6-3 and TRBJ2-3, with 11 nucleotides matching TRBD1. The germline V gene has CDR1 MNHEY and CDR2 SVGEGT. The CDR3 spans 16 residues. The CDR3 sequence: CASSYTGQGASQPQYF. The CDR3 DNA, read in part, is TGTGCCAGCAGTTACACCGGACAGGGGGCAAGTCAGCCG.

This chain's CDR3 is CASSPEGQGGVNTEAFF. The DNA read from the CDR3 is TGTGCCAGTAGTCCCGAGGGACAGGGAGGGGTGAACACTGAA. The rearrangement joins TRBV19 to TRBJ1-1; TRBD1 aligns across 9 bases. The CDR3 end lies 3 residues beyond the end of the read and is filled in from the germline J gene. The CDR3 is 17 amino acids. Germline CDR1 and CDR2: LNHDA and SQIVND (reference sequence). Unmatched junction bases numbered 10, after V lost 5 bases and J lost 0 bases. The full variable domain, with the rest looked up from reference TRBV19 and TRBJ1-1, is DGGITQSPKYLFRKEGQNVTLSCEQNLNHDAMYWYRQDPGQGLRLIYYSQIVNDFQKGDIAEGYSVSREKKESFPLTVTSAQKNPTAFYLCASSPEGQGGVNTEAFFGQGTRLTVV.

In regard to this clone: The read finishes 3 residues shy of the CDR3 end, and the germline J gene is used to complete it. This chain uses TRBV10-3 with TRBJ2-5; 9 nucleotides align to TRBD1. The CDR3 covers 14 residues. Germline trimming cut 4 bases from V and 5 bases from J; bases unmatched to any gene: 5. CDR1 ENHRY and CDR2 SYGVKD come from the germline V gene. CDR3: CAISGTGGVETQYF. The part of the CDR3 DNA that was read is TGTGCCATCAGTGGCACAGGGGGCGTGGAGACC.

On this clone: Read sequence stops 3 residues before the CDR3 end, and the germline J gene provides the missing end. This chain uses TRBV5-1 with TRBJ2-1; D is possibly TRBD2 (5 bases). The V end was cut by 4 bases, the J end by 3 bases, with 14 bases between. The CDR3 loop spans 15 amino acids. Germline V lookup: CDR1 SGHRS, CDR2 YFSETQ. The DNA read from the CDR3 is TGCGCCAGCAGCCCACGGGGAAGCGTCTACAATGAG. It translates to CASSPRGSVYNE. The whole CDR3 protein is CASSPRGSVYNEQFF.

A remark on this clone: The missing CDR3 end, 3 residues past where the read stops, is filled in from the germline J gene. The chain is built from TRBV28 and TRBJ2-7, with unresolved D. V gave up 4 bases and J gave up 4 bases, with 8 bases separating them. The CDR3 totals 12 residues. CDR1 is MDHEN and CDR2 is SYDVKM in the germline V gene. CDR3 DNA, as far as it was read: TGTGCCAGCAGTTCCCCATCATACGAG. This gives the protein CASSSPSYE. The full CDR3 protein reads CASSSPSYEQYF. Supplemented by reference TRBV28 and TRBJ2-7, the full variable domain reads DVKVTQSSRYLVKRTGEKVFLECVQDMDHENMFWYRQDPGLGLRLIYFSYDVKMKEKGDIPEGYSVSREKKERFSLILESASTNQTSMYLCASSSPSYEQYFGPGTRLTVT.

Note on this clone: The CDR3 end is not reached by the read, which stops 3 residues before it; the germline J gene fills it in. This chain links TRBV13 with TRBJ1-1; the D is unclear. This CDR3 spans 13 amino acids. Germline lookup yields CDR1 PRHDT and CDR2 FYEKMQ (reference sequence). V was cut by 1 base and J by 6 bases, with 9 bases left in between. The CDR3 loop is CASSLEGNPEAFF. CDR3 DNA, as far as it was read: TGTGCCAGCAGCTTAGAGGGTAACCCTGAA.

Comments on this clone: The read ends 3 residues early relative to the CDR3; the germline J gene fills the gap. This chain joins TRBV6-2 or TRBV6-3 and TRBJ1-2, with a possible D match to TRBD1 (5 bases). CDR3 size: 11 residues. Germline CDR1 reads MNHEY; CDR2 reads SVGEGT. V lost 8 bases and J lost 4, with 8 bases in between. The sequenced CDR3 bases are TGTGCCAGCGGGGCAACCTATGGC. Translated: CASGATYG. The whole CDR3 reads CASGATYGYTF.

Points on this clone: The CDR3 extends 3 residues past the end of the read, so its final part is completed from the germline J gene. The J gene is TRBJ2-5, the V gene TRBV6-4; the match to TRBD2 covers 9 bases. V dropped 3 bases and J dropped 7; count of bases not matched to a gene: 3. CDR3 size: 13 residues. From germline, CDR1 is MRHNA and CDR2 SNTAGT. The CDR3 sequence: CASSEKAGGTQYF. Incomplete CDR3 DNA: TGTGCCAGCAGTGAAAAAGCGGGAGGGACC.

On this clone: The observed sequence ends 3 residues before the CDR3 terminus, with the missing tail filled in from the germline J gene. The V and J genes are TRBV2 and TRBJ1-2, with TRBD1 as a possible D gene (5 bases). V gave up 6 bases and J gave up 5 bases, with 13 bases separating them. Per the germline V gene, CDR1 is SNHLY and CDR2 is FYNNEI. This CDR3 region has 13 residues. The CDR3 loop reads CASSYDSFYGYTF. CDR3 bases read: TGTGCCAGCAGCTACGACAGCTTTTATGGC.

Concerning this clone itself: The read gets to within 3 residues of the CDR3 end, and the germline J gene fills in the rest. The chain joins TRBV29-1 to TRBJ2-2; 7 nucleotides line up with TRBD2. The germline CDR1 and CDR2 sequences are SQVTM and ANQGSEA. The CDR3 has 14 amino acids. Trimming removed 4 bases from V and 6 bases from J; junction bases left unmatched: 8. The covered CDR3 bases are TGCAGCGTTGTCTTATCGGGGGGTCCCGGGGAG. It yields the protein CSVVLSGGPGE. The entire CDR3 protein reads CSVVLSGGPGELFF.

Regarding this clone: Read data end 3 residues before the CDR3 end; the end is taken from the germline J gene. The chain combines TRBV7-3 with TRBJ2-7; TRBD2 matches 11 bases. Trimming took 0 bases from V and 5 from J; bases not matched to a gene: 18. The CDR3 totals 20 residues. The germline V gene has CDR1 SGHTA and CDR2 FQGTGA. The CDR3 sequence is CASSLTPVIAGGPGLNEQYF. CDR3 DNA, as far as it was read: TGTGCCAGCAGCTTAACGCCGGTGATAGCGGGAGGGCCGGGTTTAAACGAG.

Concerning this clone: With the read ending 3 residues before the CDR3 end, the germline J gene is used to fill in that end. The chain recombines TRBV5-4 with TRBJ1-1; D unclear. Trimming left V 4 bases short and J 1 base short, with 14 bases between. Germline loops: CDR1 SGHNT, CDR2 YYREEE (reference sequence). There are 15 residues in the CDR3. CDR3 protein: CASSLYLAGNTEAFF. CDR3 DNA, as far as it was read: TGTGCCAGCAGCCTATACTTGGCAGGGAACACTGAA. Filled out from reference TRBV5-4 and TRBJ1-1, the complete variable domain reads ETGVTQSPTHLIKTRGQQVTLRCSSQSGHNTVSWYQQALGQGPQFIFQYYREEENGRGNFPPRFSGLQFPNYSSELNVNALELDDSALYLCASSLYLAGNTEAFFGQGTRLTVV.

With regard to this clone: The sequenced fragment ends 3 residues before the CDR3 boundary, so the rest is inferred from the germline J gene. The rearrangement links TRBV2 to TRBJ2-2, with D uncertain. The CDR3 contains 13 residues. Germline values: CDR1 SNHLY, CDR2 FYNNEI. The CDR3 spells CASRKQNNEKLFF. The part of the CDR3 DNA that was read is TGTGCCAGCAGAAAACAGAATAATGAAAAG. The whole variable domain, filled in from reference TRBV2 and TRBJ2-2, reads EPEVTQTPSHQVTQMGQEVILRCVPISNHLYFYWYRQILGQKVEFLVSFYNNEISEKSEIFDDQFSVERPDGSNFTLKIRSTKLEDSAMYFCASRKQNNEKLFFGEGSRLTVL.

As concerns this clone: Read sequence stops 3 residues before the CDR3 end, and the germline J gene provides the missing end. The J gene is TRBJ2-2, the V gene TRBV4-2, with TRBD2 identical over 7 bases. CDR3 length equals 17 residues. Germline loops: CDR1 LGHNA, CDR2 YNFKEQ. With V trimmed by 4 bases and J by 3 bases, 11 bases remained unmatched. CDR3 DNA (partial): TGTGCCAGCAGCCCCCCATTCAGCGGGAAGGACACCGGGGAG. Translated, it gives CASSPPFSGKDTGE. The entire CDR3 is CASSPPFSGKDTGELFF.

Notes on this clone: The read finishes 3 residues shy of the CDR3 end, and the germline J gene is used to complete it. The V gene is TRBV6-2 or TRBV6-3, the J gene TRBJ2-3, with 15 bases fitting TRBD2. The V and J ends lost 5 bases and 6 bases, in that order; junction bases with no gene match: 6. This CDR3 comprises 16 residues. Germline CDR1 is MNHEY and CDR2 is SVGEGT. The sequenced part of the CDR3 DNA is TGTGCCAGCAGTCCCCGTGGGACTAGCGGGAGGGATACG. Residues: CASSPRGTSGRDT. The full CDR3 protein reads CASSPRGTSGRDTQYF.

On this clone: The read ends 3 residues before the CDR3 terminus; that terminus is restored from the germline J gene. The chain has TRBV30 and TRBJ1-1, with TRBD1 matching over 9 bases. CDR3 size: 14 residues. Germline V gene lookup returns CDR1 GTSNPN and CDR2 SVGIG (reference sequence). The ends lost 6 bases at V and 1 base at J; junction bases unmatched: 6. CDR3 DNA (partial): TGTGCCTGCCTGAAGGGACAGGGGAACACTGAA. This codes for CACLKGQGNTE. The entire CDR3 is CACLKGQGNTEAFF.

Details on this clone: The observed sequence ends 3 residues before the CDR3 terminus, with the missing tail filled in from the germline J gene. The chain has TRBV18 and TRBJ1-2; D ambiguous. Looked up from germline, CDR1 is KGHSH and CDR2 is LQKENI. CDR3 length: 14 residues. CDR3 DNA, as far as it was read: TGTGCCAGCTCACTGCGGCACCAGTCCTACGAC. The encoded protein is CASSLRHQSYD. The entire CDR3 reads CASSLRHQSYDYTF.